This TCR beta chain was recovered during a study of T cells in Graves' hyperthyroidism and ophthalmopathy. This clonotype was counted a few times. Authors of the study amplified TCR beta CDR3 regions from RNA transcripts. TCR CDR3 regions were first amplified by RT-PCR with HTBI primers. MiXCR was run by TCRdb on the multiplex PCR reads, yielding one entry per CDR3 protein. Here the sample spans roughly 300,000 distinct CDR3 sequences, roughly 18% being singletons. The CDR3 sequence is 12 residues long. J lost 7 bases, V lost 6 bases, and 5 bases had no gene match. Germline V gene lookup returns CDR1 DFQATT and CDR2 SNEGSKA (reference sequence).

What was sequenced was blood. V is TRBV20-1 and J is TRBJ2-1, with 8 nucleotides matching TRBD1. This TCR was sampled from a woman between 50 and 59 years old with Graves' hyperthyroidism. The CDR3 region has the DNA TGCAGTGCGAGGGACAGGTCTAATGAGCAGTTCTTC. Protein product: CSARDRSNEQFF.